This T cell receptor (beta chain) was profiled in a study of regulatory T cells in long-lasting Graves disease. CDR1 is LNHNV and CDR2 is YYDKDF in the germline V gene (reference sequence). The CDR3 covers 13 residues. V shed 9 bases and J shed 1 base, with 12 bases lying between them. CDR3 regions were amplified by Arm-PCR using iRepertoire HTBI primers to build TCR beta libraries. TCRdb fed the multiplex PCR reads into MiXCR, producing one record per CDR3 protein. The table lists about 660,000 distinct CDR3 sequences, 30% of them singletons. Regarding time point: persistent/refractory GD, antithyroid drugs over 5 years with positive TRAb. TCR sequences were obtained from RNA taken from PBMCs.

The receptor was derived from a female donor with Graves disease. The source material was peripheral blood mononuclear cells (PBMCs), sampled when the disease was refractory, from a patient treated with antithyroid drugs. The chain joins TRBV15 to TRBJ1-1; D gene ambiguous. Here the CDR3 DNA reads TGTGCCACTTTCGGTCTACCGAACACTGAAGCTTTCTTT. This translates into CATFGLPNTEAFF.